What follows is one T cell receptor beta chain and its context. Its matching antigen is unknown. This sample was taken from a study of Ad26.COV2.S vaccination and SARS-CoV-2 variants. Overall study findings and caveats: Breadth of non-spike TCRs did not differ between vaccinees and placebo recipients.

Sample treatment: some 20 received Ad26.COV2.S at low or high dose, single or two shots; roughly five received placebo; per-sample allocation not given. Collection of the samples took place on day 63 after the first injection of vaccine or placebo. The vaccine antigen was prefusion-stabilized Wuhan SARS-CoV-2 spike. V was clipped by 0 bases and J by 6 bases, with 12 bases between them. The CDR3 is 14 amino acids. CDR1 and CDR2 from the germline V gene are SGHDT and YYEEEE. Method: immunoSEQ multiplex PCR; TCRdb's copy keeps in-frame clones and lacks some. The sample carries approximately 410,000 clones, about 90% recorded once.

This rearrangement joins TRBV5-6 to TRBJ1-1; TRBD1 is a possible D gene (5 bases). This TCR came from a person between 18 and 65 years old who received the Ad26.COV2.S COVID-19 vaccine or a placebo. Sequences were derived from peripheral blood, sampled in a trial of Ad26.COV2.S vaccine versus placebo. In nucleotides, the CDR3 is TGTGCCAGCAGCTTGGAAGGGGATGGGGCTGAAGCTTTCTTT. Translating gives CASSLEGDGAEAFF.